This T cell receptor (beta chain) was sequenced during a study of T cells in Graves' hyperthyroidism and ophthalmopathy. RNA transcripts gave rise to amplified TCR beta CDR3 regions. During a first-round RT-PCR of the TCR CDR3, the HTBI primer set was used. TCRdb re-analysed the multiplex PCR reads in MiXCR, keeping a single row per CDR3 protein. The repertoire consists of fewer than 650,000 distinct CDR3 sequences, with under 15% occurring once and the leading ten covering over 3.5%. Of note for this clonotype: Its antigen is still unknown.

The V end lost 0 bases, the J end lost 1 base, and 10 bases lay between the germline ends. Germline CDR1 and CDR2: DFQATT and SNEGSKA (reference sequence). The CDR3 is made up of 14 amino acids. For ophthalmopathy patients, the Clinical Activity Score was at least 3 and the NOSPECS grade at least 4; duration was under 3 months. Study-wide results and caveats: Patients with ophthalmopathy were separated from those with stable hyperthyroidism by a 13 V-J model.

The specimen was blood. The source is a woman between 35 and 50 years old with Graves' ophthalmopathy. This rearrangement joins TRBV20-1 to TRBJ2-7; no clear D. The DNA of the CDR3 is TGCAGTGCTAGAGATCAGTACATATCCTACGAGCAGTACTTC. As protein: CSARDQYISYEQYF.